The 30 T cell receptor beta chains below all came from one sample that was sequenced in a study of blood T cell repertoires in COVID-19. Profiling relied on immunoSEQ multiplex PCR, and the TCRdb table lists in-frame clones only, not all of them. The sample shows about 130,000 clones, around four fifths of them seen only once. Sequences were obtained from peripheral blood. These receptors were taken from a man between 40 and 49 years old with active or convalescent COVID-19.

This clone came up many times. The chain employs TRBV11-2 and TRBJ2-7; 7 bases line up with TRBD1. V gave up 4 bases and J gave up 3 bases; unmatched junction bases: 9. The CDR3 is 15 residues long. Germline CDR1 reads SGHAT; CDR2 reads FQNNGV. The CDR3 loop is CASSSLTGSIYEQYF. CDR3 coding DNA: TGTGCCAGCAGCTCTTTGACAGGGTCTATCTACGAGCAGTACTTC.

The genes are TRBV11-1 and TRBJ1-4, with 8 nucleotides matching TRBD1. Germline V gives CDR1 SGHAT, CDR2 FQDESV (reference sequence). V shed 5 bases and J 5 bases; nucleotides not matched to a gene: 7. The CDR3 has 15 residues. CDR3 in DNA: TGTGCCAGCAGCGCCTCAGGGGGCGCGAATGAAAAACTGTTTTTT. Translated, it gives CASSASGGANEKLFF.

This chain links TRBV5-6 with TRBJ2-7; D perhaps matches TRBD1 (5 bases). Per germline, CDR1 SGHDT and CDR2 YYEEEE. The CDR3 is 14 amino acids. V was clipped by 0 bases and J by 3 bases, with 10 bases between them. CDR3 DNA sequence: TGTGCCAGCAGCTTGGGACAGCACGGCTACGAGCAGTACTTC. It yields the protein CASSLGQHGYEQYF. The entire variable domain, with the rest obtained from reference TRBV5-6 and TRBJ2-7, is as follows: DAGVTQSPTHLIKTRGQQVTLRCSPKSGHDTVSWYQQALGQGPQFIFQYYEEEERQRGNFPDRFSGHQFPNYSSELNVNALLLGDSALYLCASSLGQHGYEQYFGPGTRLTVT.

The sample holds many counts of this clone. The chain couples TRBV9 to TRBJ2-3; D might be TRBD2 (6 bases). Germline CDR1 is SGDLS and CDR2 is YYNGEE. The CDR3 contains 16 residues. Trimming stripped 4 bases from V and 0 bases from J, with 15 bases between. This chain's CDR3 is CASSQYFGTSTDTQYF. In DNA form, the CDR3 reads TGTGCCAGCAGCCAATATTTCGGGACTAGCACAGATACGCAGTATTTT.

This clone was counted once. The chain employs TRBV3-1 (or the pseudogene TRBV3-2) and TRBJ2-5; TRBD2 is a possible D gene (5 bases). This CDR3 comprises 15 residues. The germline CDR1 and CDR2 sequences are LGHDT and YNNKEL (reference sequence). Trimming took off 1 base at V and 2 bases at J, with 11 bases between the two ends. The CDR3 spells CASSQGEGRQETQYF. The CDR3 region has the DNA TGTGCCAGCAGCCAAGGAGAGGGCAGACAAGAGACCCAGTACTTC.

The V gene is TRBV19, the J gene TRBJ2-5; TRBD2 aligns across 9 bases. The V and J ends lost 4 bases and 5 bases, in that order; junction bases with no gene match: 5. This CDR3 comprises 14 residues. Germline V lookup: CDR1 LNHDA, CDR2 SQIVND (reference sequence). CDR3 nucleotides: TGTGCCAGTAGTAGCAGCGGGGGGAGGGAGACCCAGTACTTC. This codes for CASSSSGGRETQYF.

The chain uses TRBV19 and TRBJ2-3; D is perhaps TRBD1 (6 bases). From germline, CDR1 is LNHDA and CDR2 SQIVND (reference sequence). V lost 5 bases and J 3 bases, leaving 18 bases between the germline ends. The CDR3 consists of 16 residues. CDR3 region: CASSPDVRTETDTQYF. The CDR3 DNA is TGTGCCAGTAGTCCTGATGTCCGGACAGAGACAGATACGCAGTATTTT.

This chain links TRBV12-3 or TRBV12-4 with TRBJ1-1; no clear D gene. V dropped 3 bases and J dropped 6 bases, with 8 bases sitting between them. This CDR3 is 12 amino acids long. DNA for the CDR3: TGTGCCAGCAGTTTTTACGGGGCTGAAGCTTTCTTT. Translated, it gives CASSFYGAEAFF.

The CDR3 loop is CASSAPRQDSQFF. The CDR3 coding sequence is TGTGCCAGCAGCGCCCCTCGACAGGACAGCCAGTTCTTC. The genes are TRBV9 and TRBJ2-1; weak D call: TRBD1 (6 bases). The germline V gene encodes CDR1 SGDLS and CDR2 YYNGEE. This CDR3 comprises 13 residues. V was shortened by 3 bases and J by 13 bases, with 17 bases between the two germline ends.

The chain combines TRBV24-1 with TRBJ2-3; TRBD2 agrees at 8 bases. The CDR3 has 15 residues. With V trimmed by 9 bases and J by 2 bases, 9 bases remained unmatched. Germline V lookup: CDR1 KGHDR, CDR2 SFDVKD. DNA for the CDR3: TGTGCCACCTCTGCCGGGCGGGGGGACACAGATACGCAGTATTTT. Translation: CATSAGRGDTDTQYF.

This sequence joins TRBV7-3 and TRBJ1-1, with D tentatively TRBD1 (6 bases). Per germline, CDR1 SGHTA and CDR2 FQGTGA. The ends were cut back, 5 bases at V and 1 base at J, with 11 bases in the middle. CDR3 length: 14 amino acids. The CDR3 loop is CASSIQGPNTEAFF. The CDR3 nucleotides are TGTGCCAGCAGCATACAGGGCCCGAACACTGAAGCTTTCTTT.

This clone has only one observation. The chain recombines TRBV5-1 with TRBJ2-7, with TRBD1 matching 9 bases. V was clipped by 2 bases and J by 5 bases; unmatched bases: 8. Germline V gene data show CDR1 as SGHRS and CDR2 as YFSETQ. The CDR3 runs to 15 residues. The CDR3 protein is CASSFAGTGSHEQYF. CDR3 sequence (DNA): TGCGCCAGCAGCTTTGCCGGGACAGGGTCCCACGAGCAGTACTTC. Supplemented by reference TRBV5-1 and TRBJ2-7, the full variable domain reads KAGVTQTPRYLIKTRGQQVTLSCSPISGHRSVSWYQQTPGQGLQFLFEYFSETQRNKGNFPGRFSGRQFSNSRSEMNVSTLELGDSALYLCASSFAGTGSHEQYFGPGTRLTVT.

The chain recombines TRBV7-6 with TRBJ2-3, with 7 bases matching TRBD2. This CDR3 spans 17 amino acids. V lost 4 bases to trimming and J lost 2 bases; unmatched junction nucleotides: 12. The germline gives CDR1 SGHVS, CDR2 FNYEAQ. The CDR3 DNA reads TGTGCCAGCAGCTCGCACCTGGCGGGGGTGAACACAGATACGCAGTATTTT. It codes for CASSSHLAGVNTDTQYF.

This rearrangement joins TRBV29-1 to TRBJ2-3; 8 bases match TRBD2. The CDR3 contains 14 residues. V lost 7 bases, J lost 6 bases, and 12 bases stayed unmatched. Germline V gene data show CDR1 as SQVTM and CDR2 as ANQGSEA. In DNA, the CDR3 is TGCAGCGCCCAATCCGGGACTAGGGGTGATACGCAGTATTTT. Amino acids: CSAQSGTRGDTQYF.

This clone has a handful of counts. The genes are TRBV6-5 and TRBJ1-6; D unclear. CDR1 MNHEY and CDR2 SVGAGI come from the germline V gene. This CDR3 comprises 15 residues. The V and J ends lost 0 bases and 7 bases respectively, with 10 bases between them. The CDR3 bases are TGTGCCAGCAGTTACTCGTCCAGGTTAAATTCACCCCTCCACTTT. Translation gives CASSYSSRLNSPLHF.

The J gene is TRBJ1-4, the V gene TRBV14, with 7 bases that match TRBD1. The CDR3 is made up of 17 amino acids. Trimming at V came to 0 bases and at J to 7 bases, leaving 11 bases not matched to a gene. Per the germline V gene, CDR1 is SGHDN and CDR2 is FVKESK. DNA for the CDR3: TGTGCCAGCAGCCAAGATTTCGGGACAGTTGGCCCTGAAAAACTGTTTTTT. Encoded protein: CASSQDFGTVGPEKLFF.

In regard to this clone: Germline is not matched at one junction end, which may reflect a read error. The chain carries TRBV11-3 and TRBJ2-7; 8 bases are a match to TRBD1. Germline-derived CDR1 and CDR2 are SGHNT and YENEEA. The CDR3 covers 11 residues. The CDR3 loop is CASRRGAGTGF. DNA of the CDR3: TGTGCCAGCAGAAGGGGCGCAGGGACAGGCTTC.

V and J are TRBV30 and TRBJ2-5; 12 positions match TRBD2. Per germline, CDR1 GTSNPN and CDR2 SVGIG (reference sequence). The V segment lost 0 bases and the J segment 4 bases; nucleotides outside the gene matches: 9. The CDR3 length is 17 residues. The CDR3 nucleotides read TGTGCCTGGAGTGTAGGGTCTAGCGGGGGGGCCCCAGAGACCCAGTACTTC. Translated, it gives CAWSVGSSGGAPETQYF.

J is TRBJ1-6 and V is TRBV6-2 or TRBV6-3; D unresolved. CDR1 is MNHEY and CDR2 is SVGEGT in the germline V gene. The CDR3 extends over 17 amino acids. V was trimmed by 0 bases and J by 2 bases, leaving 11 bases between them. The CDR3 DNA sequence: TGTGCCAGCAGTTACTCGGAGCGGGCGACCTATAATTCACCCCTCCACTTT. It specifies CASSYSERATYNSPLHF.

This sequence joins TRBV7-8 and TRBJ2-2; TRBD1 matches 9 bases. The CDR3 contains 16 residues. Per the germline V gene, CDR1 is SGHVS and CDR2 is FQNEAQ. V lost 4 bases, J lost 0 bases, and 3 bases stayed unmatched. The CDR3 sequence: CASSSRTGANTGELFF. As DNA, the CDR3 is TGTGCCAGCAGCTCCCGGACAGGGGCGAACACCGGGGAGCTGTTTTTT.

The chain recombines TRBV6-5 with TRBJ1-6; D is perhaps TRBD1 (6 bases). Per germline, CDR1 MNHEY and CDR2 SVGAGI. The CDR3 extends over 14 amino acids. Trimming took off 6 bases at V and 9 bases at J, with 15 bases between the two ends. As DNA, the CDR3 is TGTGCCAGCAGCAAACAGGGAAATAGTTCACCCCTCCACTTT. Encoded protein: CASSKQGNSSPLHF.

V is TRBV12-3 or TRBV12-4 and J is TRBJ1-1, with TRBD1 as a possible D gene (5 bases). The V end was cut by 1 base, the J end by 6 bases, with 6 bases between. This CDR3 is built from 12 residues. The CDR3 sequence: CASSLGGAEAFF. The CDR3 DNA reads as TGTGCCAGCAGTTTAGGGGGGGCTGAAGCTTTCTTT.

Only one count was recorded for this clone. The rearrangement uses TRBV7-9 and TRBJ1-4; tentative D call: TRBD1 (6 bases). The CDR3 totals 14 residues. Deletions cut 2 bases from V and 5 bases from J, with 9 bases between. Per the germline V gene, CDR1 is SEHNR and CDR2 is FQNEAQ (reference sequence). The CDR3 DNA follows: TGTGCCAGCAGCTTATCAACAGGGAATGAAAAACTGTTTTTT. Translated: CASSLSTGNEKLFF.

This chain links TRBV6-2 or TRBV6-3 with TRBJ2-7; 10 bases fit TRBD2. Trimming took 6 bases from V and 2 from J; bases not matched to a gene: 10. Germline CDR1 MNHEY, CDR2 SVGEGT. The length of the CDR3 is 16 residues. CDR3 loop: CASSPRTSGNAYEQYF. The CDR3 nucleotides are TGTGCCAGCAGCCCTAGGACTAGCGGTAATGCCTACGAGCAGTACTTC.

This clone turned up a few times. This chain connects TRBV29-1 to TRBJ1-1, with D possibly matching TRBD1 (6 bases). Germline-derived CDR1 and CDR2 are SQVTM and ANQGSEA. This CDR3 is 13 amino acids long. Trimming pared 5 bases from V and 4 bases from J, leaving 14 bases between. This chain's CDR3 is CSVLPGEGTEAFF. The DNA of the CDR3 is TGCAGCGTTCTCCCAGGGGAGGGCACTGAAGCTTTCTTT.

The chain carries TRBV7-3 and TRBJ2-1, with 14 bases that match TRBD2. From germline, CDR1 is SGHTA and CDR2 FQGTGA. This CDR3 has 15 amino acids. Unmatched junction bases numbered 8, after V lost 4 bases and J lost 12 bases. The CDR3 region has the DNA TGTGCCAGCAGCTCGGGACTAGCGGGAGCGCGGGGGCAGTTCTTC. Protein sequence: CASSSGLAGARGQFF.

V and J are TRBV13 and TRBJ1-4, with D possibly matching TRBD1 (5 bases). CDR1 is PRHDT and CDR2 is FYEKMQ in the germline V gene (reference sequence). The V end lost 2 bases, the J end lost 8 bases, and 9 bases lay between the germline ends. The CDR3 runs 13 residues. Here the CDR3 reads CASSLWGGEKLFF. The CDR3 DNA reads as TGTGCCAGCAGCTTATGGGGCGGAGAAAAACTGTTTTTT.

The rearrangement joins TRBV18 to TRBJ1-5; 7 positions agree with TRBD1. The J segment lost 10 bases and the V segment lost 3 bases, leaving 9 bases of the junction unmatched. This CDR3 comprises 14 residues. CDR1 is KGHSH and CDR2 is LQKENI in the germline V gene. The DNA for the CDR3 is TGTGCCAGCTCACCTACACAGGGGCCGGGCCCCCAGCATTTT. Translation gives CASSPTQGPGPQHF.

The chain employs TRBV11-2 and TRBJ2-5; D unresolved. The CDR3 has 12 residues. Deletions cut 3 bases from V and 1 base from J, with 3 bases between. Germline values: CDR1 SGHAT, CDR2 FQNNGV. The CDR3 nucleotides read TGTGCCAGCAGCTTGGCCCAAGAGACCCAGTACTTC. This encodes CASSLAQETQYF.

The chain has TRBV9 and TRBJ2-7, with a possible D match to TRBD1 (6 bases). The length of the CDR3 is 15 residues. Trimming shortened V by 0 bases and J by 0 bases, and 10 bases separated the two germline ends. CDR1 is SGDLS, CDR2 YYNGEE, per germline. CDR3 region: CASSVGDTHSYEQYF. CDR3 nucleotides: TGTGCCAGCAGCGTAGGGGACACCCACTCCTACGAGCAGTACTTC.